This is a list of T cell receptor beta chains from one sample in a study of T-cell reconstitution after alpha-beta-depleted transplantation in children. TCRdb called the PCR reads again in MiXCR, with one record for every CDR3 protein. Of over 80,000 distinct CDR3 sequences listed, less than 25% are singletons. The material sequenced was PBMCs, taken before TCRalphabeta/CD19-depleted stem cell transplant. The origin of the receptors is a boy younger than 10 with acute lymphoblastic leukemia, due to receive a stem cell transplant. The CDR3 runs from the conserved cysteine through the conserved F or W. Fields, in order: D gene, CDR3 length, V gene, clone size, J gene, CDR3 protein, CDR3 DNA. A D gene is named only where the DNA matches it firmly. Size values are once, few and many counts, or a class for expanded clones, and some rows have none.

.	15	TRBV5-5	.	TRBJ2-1	CASSKDSFPDNEQFF	TGTGCCAGCAGCAAAGACTCCTTTCCCGACAATGAGCAGTTCTTC
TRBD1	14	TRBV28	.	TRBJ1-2	CASGPTTGVYGYTF	TGTGCCAGCGGACCAACAACAGGGGTTTATGGCTACACCTTC
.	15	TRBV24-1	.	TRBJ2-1	CATSKSRAIYNEQFF	TGTGCCACCAGTAAGTCAAGGGCGATCTACAATGAGCAGTTCTTC
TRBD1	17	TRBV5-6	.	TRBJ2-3	CASSLGTGSAGTDTQYF	TGTGCCAGCAGCCTGGGGACAGGTTCAGCTGGCACAGATACGCAGTATTTT
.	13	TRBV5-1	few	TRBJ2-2	CATSDWNTGELFF	TGCGCCACCTCGGACTGGAACACCGGGGAGCTGTTTTTT
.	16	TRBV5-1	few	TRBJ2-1	CASRGLATRSYNEQFF	TGCGCCAGCAGGGGTCTAGCGACCCGCTCCTACAATGAGCAGTTCTTC
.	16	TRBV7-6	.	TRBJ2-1	CASSLVARGSYNEQFF	TGTGCCAGCAGCTTAGTAGCGAGGGGATCATACAATGAGCAGTTCTTC
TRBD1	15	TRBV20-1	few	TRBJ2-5	CSALHGQGGGETQYF	TGCAGTGCGCTACATGGACAGGGAGGAGGAGAGACCCAGTACTTC
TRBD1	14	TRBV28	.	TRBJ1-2	CASMLTTGAYGYTF	TGTGCCAGCATGCTAACGACAGGGGCCTATGGCTACACCTTC
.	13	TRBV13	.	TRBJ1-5	CASSITGNQPQHF	TGTGCCAGCAGCATAACAGGGAACCAGCCCCAGCATTTT
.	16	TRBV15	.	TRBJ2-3	CATSGLGGLGTDTQYF	TGTGCCACCAGCGGGCTCGGGGGGCTGGGCACAGATACGCAGTATTTT
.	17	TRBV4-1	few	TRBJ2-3	CASSQVLGVSSTDTQYF	TGCGCCAGCAGCCAAGTGCTGGGCGTCTCTAGCACAGATACGCAGTATTTT
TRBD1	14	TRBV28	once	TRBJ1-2	CASSFDRVIYGYTF	TGTGCCAGCAGTTTCGACAGGGTTATTTATGGCTACACCTTC
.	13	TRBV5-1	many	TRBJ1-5	CASSFSGDQPQHF	TGCGCCAGCAGCTTCTCGGGGGATCAGCCCCAGCATTTT
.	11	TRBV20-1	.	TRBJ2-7	CSAQHSYEQYF	TGCAGTGCTCAGCACTCCTACGAGCAGTACTTC
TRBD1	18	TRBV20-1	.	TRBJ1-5	CSARGSNFSRGKKQPQHF	TGCAGTGCTAGAGGTAGCAACTTTAGCAGGGGGAAGAAGCAGCCCCAGCATTTT
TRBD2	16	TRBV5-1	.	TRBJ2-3	CASSPGLAGVADTQYF	TGCGCCAGCAGCCCCGGACTAGCGGGAGTGGCAGATACGCAGTATTTT
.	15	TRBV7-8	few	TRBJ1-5	CASSTITGRNQPQHF	TGTGCCAGCAGCACAATCACAGGGCGCAATCAGCCCCAGCATTTT
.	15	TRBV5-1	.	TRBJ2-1	CASSLRRATYNEQFF	TGCGCCAGCAGCTTGCGGAGAGCCACCTACAATGAGCAGTTCTTC
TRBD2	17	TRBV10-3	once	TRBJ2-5	CAISEGRTSGVEETQYF	TGTGCCATCAGCGAAGGTAGGACTAGCGGAGTCGAAGAGACCCAGTACTTC
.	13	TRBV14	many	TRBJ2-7	CASSHRPQGEQYF	TGTGCCAGCAGCCATAGGCCTCAGGGCGAGCAGTACTTC
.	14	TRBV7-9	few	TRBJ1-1	CASTSEGLNTEAFF	TGTGCCAGCACCTCCGAAGGGCTGAACACTGAAGCTTTCTTT
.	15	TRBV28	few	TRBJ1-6	CASSLPTGVGSPLHF	TGTGCCAGCAGTTTGCCCACTGGGGTGGGATCACCCCTCCACTTT
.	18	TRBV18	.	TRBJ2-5	CASSPTPRSGTHPVSQYF	TGTGCCAGCTCACCAACCCCGCGCTCCGGGACTCATCCAGTGAGCCAGTACTTC
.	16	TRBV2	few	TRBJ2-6	CASSDLRRSGANVLTF	TGTGCCAGCAGTGACCTCAGGAGGTCTGGGGCCAACGTCCTGACTTTC
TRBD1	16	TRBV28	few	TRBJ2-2	CASSLWDRGHTGELFF	TGTGCCAGCAGTTTATGGGACAGGGGGCACACCGGGGAGCTGTTTTTT
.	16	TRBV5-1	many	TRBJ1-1	CASSWERGKGNTEAFF	TGCGCCAGCTCATGGGAGCGGGGCAAGGGGAACACTGAAGCTTTCTTT
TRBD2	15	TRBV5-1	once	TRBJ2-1	CASSLVGTSSDEQFF	TGCGCCAGCAGCTTGGTAGGGACTAGTAGTGATGAGCAGTTCTTC
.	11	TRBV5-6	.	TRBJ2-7	CASGPDYEQYF	TGTGCCAGCGGGCCCGACTACGAGCAGTACTTC
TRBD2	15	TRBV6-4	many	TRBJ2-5	CASSDTSGGAETQYF	TGTGCCAGCAGTGATACTAGCGGAGGGGCAGAGACCCAGTACTTC
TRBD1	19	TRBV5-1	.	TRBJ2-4	CASSSVPAGPGQGKNIQYF	TGCGCCAGCAGCTCTGTACCCGCCGGGCCGGGACAGGGGAAAAACATTCAGTACTTC
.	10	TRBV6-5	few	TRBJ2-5	CASNVETQYF	TGTGCCAGCAACGTGGAGACCCAGTACTTC
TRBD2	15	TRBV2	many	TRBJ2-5	CASSEASGTQETQYF	TGTGCCAGCAGTGAAGCAAGCGGGACTCAAGAGACCCAGTACTTC
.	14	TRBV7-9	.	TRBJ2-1	CASSLSLRGNEQFF	TGTGCCAGCAGCTTATCTCTGAGGGGCAATGAGCAGTTCTTC
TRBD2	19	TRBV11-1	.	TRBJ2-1	CASSPSVVATSGTTNEQFF	TGTGCCAGCAGCCCCTCGGTCGTGGCGACTAGCGGGACTACGAATGAGCAGTTCTTC
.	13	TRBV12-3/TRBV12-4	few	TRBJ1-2	CASTQGTNYGYTF	TGTGCCAGCACCCAGGGGACGAACTATGGCTACACCTTC
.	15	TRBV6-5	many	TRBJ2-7	CASSYSNEQDYEQYF	TGTGCCAGCAGTTACTCGAATGAACAGGATTACGAGCAGTACTTC
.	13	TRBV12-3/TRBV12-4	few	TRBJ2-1	CASSFNVNNEQFF	TGTGCCAGCAGTTTCAACGTCAACAATGAGCAGTTCTTC
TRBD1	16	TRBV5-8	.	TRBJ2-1	CASRLLGQGGYNEQFF	TGTGCCAGCAGGCTACTCGGACAGGGTGGGTACAATGAGCAGTTCTTC
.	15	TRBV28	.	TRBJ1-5	CASSLSVTGNRPQHF	TGTGCCAGCAGTTTATCTGTGACAGGCAATCGGCCCCAGCATTTT
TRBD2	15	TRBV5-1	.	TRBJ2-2	CASSLLAGGAGELFF	TGCGCCAGCAGCTTACTAGCGGGAGGTGCCGGGGAGCTGTTTTTT
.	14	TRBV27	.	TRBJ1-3	CASSFQGSGNTIYF	TGTGCCAGCAGTTTCCAGGGGTCAGGAAACACCATATATTTT
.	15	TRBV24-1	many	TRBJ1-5	CATSDSRYSNQPQHF	TGTGCCACCAGTGATTCGAGATATAGCAATCAGCCCCAGCATTTT
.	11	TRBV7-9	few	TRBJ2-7	CASSLLYEQYF	TGTGCCAGCAGCTTACTTTACGAGCAGTACTTC
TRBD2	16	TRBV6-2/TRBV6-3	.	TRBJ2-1	CASSTSGGAGYNEQFF	TGTGCCAGCTCGACTAGCGGAGGGGCCGGCTACAATGAGCAGTTCTTC
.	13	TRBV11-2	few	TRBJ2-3	CASSANLGDTQYF	TGTGCCAGCAGCGCTAACCTCGGAGATACGCAGTATTTT
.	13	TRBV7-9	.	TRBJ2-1	CASRGQGYNEQFF	TGTGCCAGCAGGGGCCAGGGGTACAATGAGCAGTTCTTC
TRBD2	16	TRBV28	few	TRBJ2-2	CASSFQTSGAPGELFF	TGTGCCAGCAGTTTCCAAACTAGCGGAGCACCCGGGGAGCTGTTTTTT
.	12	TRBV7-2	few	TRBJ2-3	CASRPPGYTQYF	TGTGCCAGCAGGCCCCCCGGCTATACGCAGTATTTT
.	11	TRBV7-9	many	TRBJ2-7	CASSSIYEQYF	TGTGCCAGCAGCTCGATCTACGAGCAGTACTTC
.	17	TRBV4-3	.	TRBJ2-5	CASSQDSGGRVGETQYF	TGCGCCAGCAGCCAAGATTCAGGGGGGAGGGTCGGAGAGACCCAGTACTTC
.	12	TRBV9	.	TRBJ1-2	CASRQASYGYTF	TGTGCCAGCAGACAGGCAAGCTATGGCTACACCTTC